The 11 T cell receptor beta chains in this list originate from one sample, sequenced in a study of cytomegalovirus exposure and HLA in healthy donors. Researchers ran the PCR with 60 Vbeta and 13 Jbeta primers. The protocol was immunoSEQ multiplex PCR, while the TCRdb copy is restricted to in-frame clones and leaves out a portion. The sample has about 140,000 clones; roughly 79% are singletons. The sequenced sample was PBMCs. These receptors were taken from a middle-aged woman in good health and CMV-seronegative.

The chain combines TRBV5-1 with TRBJ2-1; 7 positions agree with TRBD2. The CDR3 length is 17 residues. Germline V gene data show CDR1 as SGHRS and CDR2 as YFSETQ. V shed 0 bases and J 4 bases; nucleotides not matched to a gene: 10. The CDR3 DNA follows: TGCGCCAGCAGCTTGGTGGGGGGGATGACTACTTACAATGAGCAGTTCTTC. It specifies CASSLVGGMTTYNEQFF.

The table lists this clone with a few counts. The genes are TRBV15 and TRBJ1-4; D unclear. CDR1 and CDR2 from the germline V gene are LNHNV and YYDKDF (reference sequence). The CDR3 length is 15 residues. Between the trimmed V and J ends, which lost 3 bases and 0 bases, there was a span of 8 bases. The CDR3 protein is CATSSYRATNEKLFF. In DNA, the CDR3 is TGTGCCACCAGCAGTTACCGGGCAACTAATGAAAAACTGTTTTTT.

The J gene is TRBJ2-1, the V gene TRBV5-4; TRBD2 matches 9 bases. Germline CDR1 and CDR2: SGHNT and YYREEE (reference sequence). The CDR3 is made up of 11 amino acids. The junction had 3 bases not matched to a gene; V was cut back by 5 bases and J by 12 bases. Written as DNA, the CDR3 is TGTGCCAGCAGGGGTAGCGGGAGGCAGTTCTTC. This codes for CASRGSGRQFF.

The V gene is TRBV19, the J gene TRBJ2-5; 10 bases are shared with TRBD2. The CDR3 is 15 amino acids. Germline V gives CDR1 LNHDA, CDR2 SQIVND (reference sequence). V shed 10 bases, J shed 2 bases, and the junction held 10 bases outside the gene matches. In DNA, the CDR3 is TGTGCCACCTCCCTATCTAGCGGGAGTCAAGAGACCCAGTACTTC. It codes for CATSLSSGSQETQYF.

The chain recombines TRBV28 with TRBJ2-1; TRBD2 might be the D (5 bases). Germline-derived CDR1 and CDR2 are MDHEN and SYDVKM. Trimming removed 6 bases at V and 2 bases at J, with 17 bases between. This CDR3 contains 16 residues. CDR3 coding DNA: TGTGCCAGCAGCCAGACAAGCGGCGGAGCCTACAATGAGCAGTTCTTC. It is translated as CASSQTSGGAYNEQFF.

V is TRBV7-9 and J is TRBJ1-2, with 9 bases identical to TRBD1. Looked up from germline, CDR1 is SEHNR and CDR2 is FQNEAQ (reference sequence). V was clipped by 1 base and J by 5 bases; unmatched bases: 5. The CDR3 has 15 amino acids. The CDR3 reads CASSLGRDRAYGYTF. The CDR3, as DNA: TGTGCCAGCAGCTTAGGGAGGGACAGGGCTTATGGCTACACCTTC. The complete variable domain, with remaining parts taken from reference TRBV7-9 and TRBJ1-2, reads DTGVSQNPRHKITKRGQNVTFRCDPISEHNRLYWYRQTLGQGPEFLTYFQNEAQLEKSRLLSDRFSAERPKGSFSTLEIQRTEQGDSAMYLCASSLGRDRAYGYTFGSGTRLTVV.

The chain couples TRBV5-1 to TRBJ1-2; tentative D call: TRBD1 (6 bases). Trimming cost V 4 bases and J 5 bases, with 18 bases left between them. There are 15 residues in the CDR3. CDR1 SGHRS and CDR2 YFSETQ come from the germline V gene. The CDR3 loop is CASSLDRKLTYGYTF. The CDR3 DNA sequence: TGCGCCAGCAGCCTAGACAGGAAGCTGACATATGGCTACACCTTC.

The chain has TRBV27 and TRBJ2-2; 8 positions match TRBD1. Trimming removed 6 bases from V and 4 bases from J; junction bases left unmatched: 7. This CDR3 has 15 amino acids. Germline CDR1 and CDR2: MNHEY and SMNVEV (reference sequence). The CDR3 region has the DNA TGTGCCAGCAGAGACTGGACAGGGCCCACCGGGGAGCTGTTTTTT. This translates into CASRDWTGPTGELFF.

The V call is TRBV28, the J call TRBJ1-2; D call uncertain. CDR3 length: 12 residues. V was trimmed by 7 bases and J by 3 bases, leaving 9 bases between them. In germline, CDR1 is MDHEN, CDR2 SYDVKM. Written as DNA, the CDR3 is TGTGCCAGCACAGGCACCGACTATGGCTACACCTTC. Its protein is CASTGTDYGYTF.

This rearrangement joins TRBV19 to TRBJ2-1, with TRBD1 matching 7 bases. The CDR3 consists of 16 residues. Germline V lookup: CDR1 LNHDA, CDR2 SQIVND (reference sequence). The V segment lost 8 bases and the J segment 0 bases; nucleotides outside the gene matches: 10. The CDR3 is CASSGQEIFSYNEQFF. The CDR3 region has the DNA TGTGCCAGTTCAGGACAGGAGATTTTCTCCTACAATGAGCAGTTCTTC.

The chain joins TRBV27 to TRBJ1-2; a weak D match, TRBD1 (5 bases). Trimming took 8 bases from V and 7 from J, leaving 17 bases between them. Germline V lookup: CDR1 MNHEY, CDR2 SMNVEV (reference sequence). The CDR3 has 13 residues. For the CDR3, the DNA is TGTGCCAGCTCAAGTCAGGGTTATGGTGGCTACACCTTC. It yields the protein CASSSQGYGGYTF.